This T cell receptor (beta chain) was identified in a study of blood T cell repertoires in COVID-19. Turning to the study itself: Collection of acute and convalescent COVID-19 samples took place in the United States, Italy and Spain.

V lost 6 bases and J 1 base, leaving 20 bases between the germline ends. CDR3 size: 17 residues. Germline CDR1 LGHNT, CDR2 FRNRAP. Here immunoSEQ multiplex PCR was the method, and the copy in TCRdb shows in-frame clones only, minus some. This table holds about 250,000 clones, 80% to 90% found once. Participants had their cohort set by participant-reported clinical history. Recovered status applied to Cohort 3 donors who had two consecutive negative PCRs. It also applied to those with clearance or with symptom resolution. This sequence joins TRBV12-5 and TRBJ2-3; perhaps TRBD1 as D (5 bases). The sequenced sample consisted of PBMCs or T cells enriched from blood (not recorded which). The receptor was isolated from a middle-aged man who had recovered from COVID-19. CDR3 loop: CASGPTQGTLGTDTQYF. The CDR3 coding sequence is TGTGCTAGTGGCCCCACCCAGGGCACCTTGGGCACAGATACGCAGTATTTT.